This passage covers 18 T cell receptor beta chains from one sample sequenced in a study of naive and memory T cell subsets. The beta constant-region primer was an equimolar mix of two oligonucleotides covering TRBC1 and TRBC2. TCRdb reanalysed the UMI-ligation and nested PCR reads using MiXCR and keeps one entry per CDR3 protein. The table lists roughly 27,000 distinct CDR3 sequences, over 8.5% of them singletons. Sequencing was carried out using effector memory CD4+ T cells from blood. As for subset: effector memory, CD45RA- CD27-. These TCRs come from a human donor in good health.

In this sample, this clonotype turned up a few times. The J gene is TRBJ1-6, the V gene TRBV20-1; tentatively, D is TRBD1 (6 bases). V lost 0 bases and J 7 bases, leaving 10 bases between the germline ends. The germline gives CDR1 DFQATT, CDR2 SNEGSKA (reference sequence). This CDR3 is built from 14 residues. Here the CDR3 reads CSARDSQGNSPLHF. Written as DNA, the CDR3 is TGCAGTGCTAGAGATTCCCAGGGGAATTCACCCCTCCACTTT.

This clonotype showed up many times. V usage is TRBV20-1 and J usage is TRBJ2-5, with 8 bases identical to TRBD2. The ends lost 2 bases at V and 14 bases at J; junction bases unmatched: 7. The CDR3 covers 11 residues. Germline V CDR1 and CDR2: DFQATT, SNEGSKA (reference sequence). CDR3 in amino acids: CSARTGTRGYF. CDR3 coding DNA: TGCAGTGCTAGAACCGGGACTAGGGGTTACTTC.

With respect to this clonotype: It may be a read error: a sequence one base away is much more abundant. CDR3 DNA sequence: TGCAGCGTTGAAGATCGCGGGACGACTAACTATGGCTACACCTTC. Residues: CSVEDRGTTNYGYTF. J is TRBJ1-2 and V is TRBV29-1, with a weak D call TRBD1 (5 bases). The CDR3 loop spans 15 amino acids. The V and J ends lost 0 bases and 0 bases respectively, with 11 bases between them. Germline loops: CDR1 SQVTM, CDR2 ANQGSEA.

The J gene is TRBJ1-4, the V gene TRBV20-1, with D hard to call. CDR1 is DFQATT, CDR2 SNEGSKA, per germline (reference sequence). The germline V and J ends were trimmed by 5 bases and 8 bases, with 9 bases remaining between them. This CDR3 is built from 11 residues. CDR3 coding DNA: TGCAGTGCTTTTTGGTACGAAAAACTGTTTTTT. Protein: CSAFWYEKLFF.

This chain connects TRBV7-2 to TRBJ1-1; no firm D call. Trimming removed 3 bases at V and 6 bases at J, with 8 bases between. This CDR3 is built from 12 residues. Germline CDR1 reads SGHTA; CDR2 reads FQGNSA. CDR3 loop: CASSFLTAEAFF. CDR3 sequence (DNA): TGTGCCAGCAGCTTCCTCACCGCTGAAGCTTTCTTT.

Ten or more counts support this clonotype. The rearrangement links TRBV20-1 to TRBJ2-5; D is perhaps TRBD2 (5 bases). CDR1 is DFQATT and CDR2 is SNEGSKA in the germline V gene (reference sequence). The CDR3 totals 17 residues. V was trimmed by 1 base and J by 4 bases, leaving 22 bases between them. CDR3: CSARGLAFALLGETQYF. In nucleotides, the CDR3 is TGCAGTGCTAGAGGTCTAGCATTCGCTTTACTCGGAGAGACCCAGTACTTC.

This clonotype showed up many times. The gene calls are TRBV7-2 and TRBJ2-3; 13 bases fit TRBD2. This CDR3 is 15 amino acids long. Germline V CDR1 and CDR2: SGHTA, FQGNSA. Trimming took 5 bases from V and 6 from J; bases not matched to a gene: 5. CDR3: CASSHGLAGVDTQYF. In DNA form, the CDR3 reads TGTGCCAGCAGCCACGGACTAGCGGGGGTGGATACGCAGTATTTT.

This clonotype was recorded many times. The V call is TRBV20-1, the J call TRBJ1-3; no firm D call. This CDR3 region has 13 residues. With 1 base removed from V and 5 bases from J, the gap between germline ends came to 9 bases. CDR1 is DFQATT and CDR2 is SNEGSKA in the germline V gene (reference sequence). The CDR3 loop reads CSARVEGRNTIYF. The CDR3 DNA reads as TGCAGTGCTAGAGTGGAGGGCCGAAACACCATATATTTT.

This clonotype was counted ten times or more. V gene TRBV27 combines with J gene TRBJ2-1, with 13 bases identical to TRBD2. Trimming took 5 bases from V and 7 from J; bases not matched to a gene: 8. This CDR3 has 16 residues. Looked up from germline, CDR1 is MNHEY and CDR2 is SMNVEV (reference sequence). The CDR3 sequence is CASSPHGTSGKNEQFF. Here the CDR3 DNA reads TGTGCCAGCAGTCCTCACGGGACTAGCGGGAAGAATGAGCAGTTCTTC.

This clonotype was counted between two and nine times. The genes are TRBV20-1 and TRBJ2-3; D perhaps matches TRBD2 (6 bases). Germline CDR1 reads DFQATT; CDR2 reads SNEGSKA (reference sequence). Trimming removed 3 bases from V and 0 bases from J, with 13 bases in between. The CDR3 is 15 amino acids. CDR3 sequence reads: CSASRDGRSTDTQYF. CDR3 in DNA: TGCAGTGCTAGCCGGGACGGGAGAAGCACAGATACGCAGTATTTT.

The chain employs TRBV3-1 and TRBJ2-5; D not resolved. Germline lookup yields CDR1 LGHDT and CDR2 YNNKEL (reference sequence). Trimming left V 1 base short and J 5 bases short, with 2 bases between. There are 11 residues in the CDR3. CDR3 in amino acids: CASSQVETQYF. The DNA for the CDR3 is TGTGCCAGCAGCCAAGTCGAGACCCAGTACTTC.

This clonotype was picked up many times. The J gene is TRBJ1-3, the V gene TRBV11-1; maybe TRBD1 (5 bases). The V gene lost 0 bases and the J gene lost 2 bases, with 17 bases spanning the gap. From germline, CDR1 is SGHAT and CDR2 FQDESV (reference sequence). The CDR3 totals 18 residues. CDR3 in amino acids: CASSLAISTVITGNTIYF. The CDR3 region has the DNA TGTGCCAGCAGCTTAGCCATATCGACAGTTATCACTGGAAACACCATATATTTT.

At least ten counts were recorded for this clonotype. The chain couples TRBV7-3 to TRBJ2-3; D unresolved. Trimming took 5 bases from V and 2 from J, leaving 8 bases between them. The germline gives CDR1 SGHTA, CDR2 FQGTGA. The CDR3 is made up of 13 amino acids. The CDR3 spells CASSPPATDTQYF. As DNA, the CDR3 is TGTGCCAGCAGCCCGCCGGCCACAGATACGCAGTATTTT.

The chain couples TRBV20-1 to TRBJ1-6; D might be TRBD1 (6 bases). CDR3 length: 16 amino acids. Germline V gene sequence: CDR1 DFQATT, CDR2 SNEGSKA (reference sequence). The V end lost 3 bases, the J end lost 5 bases, and 17 bases lay between the germline ends. CDR3 loop: CSASELQGLHNSPLHF. The CDR3 nucleotides are TGCAGTGCTAGTGAACTTCAGGGGCTCCATAATTCACCCCTCCACTTT.

This clonotype was counted between two and nine times. V usage is TRBV7-2 and J usage is TRBJ1-3; no clear D. CDR1 SGHTA and CDR2 FQGNSA come from the germline V gene. V lost 6 bases and J lost 3, with 9 bases in between. This CDR3 is built from 13 residues. The CDR3 DNA follows: TGTGCCAGCAGTCGGGATTTTGGAAACACCATATATTTT. As protein: CASSRDFGNTIYF.

The genes are TRBV7-2 and TRBJ2-3; D uncertain. Trimming removed 5 bases at V and 4 bases at J, with 7 bases between. The CDR3 has 12 residues. The germline gives CDR1 SGHTA, CDR2 FQGNSA. The CDR3: CASSPLADTQYF. The CDR3, as DNA: TGTGCCAGCAGCCCGCTAGCAGATACGCAGTATTTT.

Many counts were recorded for this clonotype. V gene TRBV7-6 combines with J gene TRBJ1-5; D is uncertain. The CDR3 covers 15 residues. V was pared by 5 bases and J by 3 bases, with 14 bases between. The germline gives CDR1 SGHVS, CDR2 FNYEAQ. The CDR3 reads CASSLNSGYNQPQHF. The CDR3, as DNA: TGTGCCAGCAGCCTGAACTCGGGTTACAATCAGCCCCAGCATTTT. Complete variable domain (other parts from reference TRBV7-6 and TRBJ1-5): GAGVSQSPRYKVTKRGQDVALRCDPISGHVSLYWYRQALGQGPEFLTYFNYEAQQDKSGLPNDRFSAERPEGSISTLTIQRTEQRDSAMYRCASSLNSGYNQPQHFGDGTRLSIL.

This clonotype was counted a few times. This chain links TRBV7-2 with TRBJ1-1, with D possibly TRBD1 on 5 matching bases. Trimming removed 6 bases at V and 0 bases at J, with 14 bases between. Germline V CDR1 and CDR2: SGHTA, FQGNSA. The CDR3 consists of 15 residues. CDR3 in amino acids: CASSAQGLMNTEAFF. The CDR3 region has the DNA TGTGCCAGCAGTGCTCAGGGCCTCATGAACACTGAAGCTTTCTTT.